A single sample gave rise to the 17 T cell receptor beta chains below, sequenced in a study of human T cells and chemical hapten exposure. Time point described: healthy volunteer bleed at 6 weeks. It was from unfractionated whole blood that total RNA was extracted. In TCRdb, the RACE reads were re-called with MiXCR into one record per CDR3 protein. The table lists more than 75,000 distinct CDR3 sequences, over 8.5% of them singletons. The sample taken for sequencing was whole blood. Receptors were obtained from a male donor in good health. Some clones in this sample may be carry-over from other donors' samples.

The CDR3 DNA follows: TGTGCCAGCAGTGAATCCGGGGTAACTAATGAAAAACTGTTTTTT. It specifies CASSESGVTNEKLFF. This chain uses TRBV2 with TRBJ1-4; D not certain. Germline-derived CDR1 and CDR2 are SNHLY and FYNNEI. There are 15 residues in the CDR3. Deletions cut 2 bases from V and 1 base from J, with 8 bases between.

This clonotype was seen many times. This rearrangement joins TRBV20-1 to TRBJ1-5, with D perhaps matching TRBD1 (6 bases). Germline CDR1 DFQATT, CDR2 SNEGSKA (reference sequence). V was trimmed by 4 bases and J by 7 bases, leaving 17 bases between them. The CDR3 covers 14 residues. CDR3 region: CSATRPGVRQPQHF. CDR3 in DNA: TGCAGTGCTACCCGACCAGGGGTTCGGCAGCCCCAGCATTTT.

This chain connects TRBV15 to TRBJ1-4; TRBD1 is a possible D gene (5 bases). CDR3 length: 14 amino acids. Trimming cost V 5 bases and J 6 bases, with 13 bases left between them. Germline CDR1 is LNHNV and CDR2 is YYDKDF (reference sequence). CDR3 nucleotide sequence: TGTGCCACCAGCGTCGGGGGAGGGGATGAAAAACTGTTTTTT. As protein: CATSVGGGDEKLFF. The whole variable domain, remainder taken from reference TRBV15 and TRBJ1-4, is DAMVIQNPRYQVTQFGKPVTLSCSQTLNHNVMYWYQQKSSQAPKLLFHYYDKDFNNEADTPDNFQSRRPNTSFCFLDIRSPGLGDTAMYLCATSVGGGDEKLFFGSGTQLSVL.

This clonotype showed up just a few times. J is TRBJ2-1 and V is TRBV30; maybe TRBD2 (7 bases). Trimming stripped 3 bases from V and 5 bases from J, with 14 bases between. Germline CDR1 GTSNPN, CDR2 SVGIG (reference sequence). The CDR3 spans 14 residues. CDR3 loop: CAWREEGGDNEQFF. In nucleotides, the CDR3 is TGTGCCTGGAGGGAGGAGGGGGGGGACAATGAGCAGTTCTTC. The entire variable domain, with the rest obtained from reference TRBV30 and TRBJ2-1, is as follows: SQTIHQWPATLVQPVGSPLSLECTVEGTSNPNLYWYRQAAGRGLQLLFYSVGIGQISSEVPQNLSASRPQDRQFILSSKKLLLSDSGFYLCAWREEGGDNEQFFGPGTRLTVL.

This sequence joins TRBV18 and TRBJ1-2; TRBD1 might be the D (6 bases). The germline gives CDR1 KGHSH, CDR2 LQKENI. The V end lost 4 bases, the J end lost 0 bases, and 12 bases lay between the germline ends. The CDR3 is 15 residues long. Written as DNA, the CDR3 is TGTGCCAGCTCACAGGACAGCGATCCTAACTATGGCTACACCTTC. This encodes CASSQDSDPNYGYTF.

The chain links TRBV19 to TRBJ2-1, with unresolved D. From germline, CDR1 is LNHDA and CDR2 SQIVND (reference sequence). V gave up 3 bases and J gave up 3 bases, with 0 bases separating them. The CDR3 sequence is 11 residues long. CDR3 bases: TGTGCCAGTAGTATCTACAATGAGCAGTTCTTC. This sequence encodes CASSIYNEQFF.

This clonotype was picked up many times. The chain combines TRBV21-1 with TRBJ2-3; the table assigns TRBD2, which was not confirmed against the DNA. TRBV21-1 is termed a pseudogene. The CDR3 totals 15 residues. The CDR3 sequence: CASSKGTSGTDTQYF. CDR3 bases: TGTGCCAGCAGCAAAGGGACTAGCGGCACAGATACGCAGTATTTT.

The V gene is TRBV6-5, the J gene TRBJ2-1; 13 bases match TRBD2. Looked up from germline, CDR1 is MNHEY and CDR2 is SVGAGI. With V trimmed by 2 bases and J by 8 bases, 9 bases remained unmatched. The CDR3 extends over 17 amino acids. CDR3 sequence: CASSYGGGTSGTYEQFF. The CDR3 bases are TGTGCCAGCAGTTACGGAGGGGGGACTAGCGGGACATATGAGCAGTTCTTC.

This clonotype was found many times. The V and J genes are TRBV6-6 and TRBJ1-5, with TRBD1 as a possible D gene (5 bases). The CDR3 length is 16 residues. CDR1 is MNHNY and CDR2 is SVGAGI in the germline V gene (reference sequence). V lost 2 bases and J lost 2, with 13 bases in between. The CDR3 region has the DNA TGTGCCAGCAGTTACCAGGGAGGCAGCGGCAATCAGCCCCAGCATTTT. This codes for CASSYQGGSGNQPQHF.

This clonotype was counted ten times or more. This rearrangement joins TRBV25-1 to TRBJ2-7, with 9 bases that match TRBD1. The germline gives CDR1 MGHDK, CDR2 SYGVNS. The CDR3 length is 16 residues. The J segment lost 1 base and the V segment lost 1 base, leaving 5 bases of the junction unmatched. In nucleotides, the CDR3 is TGTGCCAGCAGTGAATTGGGAGACAGGGGGTCCTACGAGCAGTACTTC. Translating it yields CASSELGDRGSYEQYF.

The sample holds a few counts of this clonotype. The chain joins TRBV27 to TRBJ1-1; D gene ambiguous. The ends were cut back, 7 bases at V and 2 bases at J, with 11 bases in the middle. In germline, CDR1 is MNHEY, CDR2 SMNVEV (reference sequence). The CDR3 contains 13 residues. In DNA form, the CDR3 reads TGTGCCAGCACCCCACACCCAAACACTGAAGCTTTCTTT. Amino acids: CASTPHPNTEAFF.

This clonotype was found a few times. The genes are TRBV18 and TRBJ1-5; maybe TRBD1 (5 bases). Germline CDR1 KGHSH, CDR2 LQKENI. V lost 3 bases to trimming and J lost 5 bases, with 11 bases between them. The CDR3 spans 14 residues. The CDR3 reads CASSPGTNHQPQHF. The CDR3 nucleotides read TGTGCCAGCTCACCTGGGACGAACCATCAGCCCCAGCATTTT.

There are a few counts of this clonotype. This chain joins TRBV6-6 and TRBJ2-1; perhaps TRBD1 as D (5 bases). CDR3 size: 12 residues. Germline V gene sequence: CDR1 MNHNY, CDR2 SVGAGI (reference sequence). Trimming left V 6 bases short and J 14 bases short, with 17 bases between. The CDR3 protein is CASSPGHREEFF. The CDR3, as DNA: TGTGCCAGCAGCCCTGGACACCGTGAAGAGTTCTTC.

CDR3 loop: CASSQYLVTGGVTEAFF. CDR3 in DNA: TGCGCCAGCAGCCAATACCTAGTGACGGGAGGGGTGACTGAAGCTTTCTTT. The chain uses TRBV4-3 and TRBJ1-1; TRBD1 might be the D (5 bases). Germline CDR1 reads LGHNA; CDR2 reads YSLEER. Trimming removed 2 bases at V and 5 bases at J, with 21 bases between. The CDR3 totals 17 residues.

This clonotype was found a few times. This chain links TRBV15 with TRBJ2-6; a weak D match, TRBD2 (5 bases). This CDR3 is 16 amino acids long. V was clipped by 6 bases and J by 2 bases, with 14 bases between them. Germline CDR1 reads LNHNV; CDR2 reads YYDKDF (reference sequence). The CDR3 sequence: CATSPRSGTGANVLTF. Here the CDR3 DNA reads TGTGCCACCAGTCCCCGTTCGGGGACTGGGGCCAACGTCCTGACTTTC.

The chain joins TRBV7-3 to TRBJ1-5, with 9 bases matching TRBD1. With V trimmed by 4 bases and J by 0 bases, 13 bases remained unmatched. Germline V lookup: CDR1 SGHTA, CDR2 FQGTGA. This CDR3 has 19 residues. The CDR3 DNA reads TGTGCCAGCAGCTCCGGGGGGGGACAGGGAACGAATAGCAATCAGCCCCAGCATTTT. This codes for CASSSGGGQGTNSNQPQHF.

The chain carries TRBV12-3 or TRBV12-4 and TRBJ2-2; TRBD1 matches at 9 bases. V lost 5 bases, J lost 5 bases, and 9 bases stayed unmatched. This CDR3 region has 16 residues. The CDR3 sequence: CASSASGTGFTGELFF. The CDR3 coding sequence is TGTGCCAGCAGTGCATCCGGGACAGGGTTTACCGGGGAGCTGTTTTTT.